This T cell receptor beta chain comes out of a study of Graves' ophthalmopathy and Graves' hyperthyroidism. General study points: Ophthalmopathy progression cases were predicted by the model with approximately 71% sensitivity and 72.22% specificity.

This clonotype was detected ten times or more. Its target is unknown. From RNA, the CDR3 regions of TCR beta chains were amplified and sequenced. RT-PCR in the first round used HTBI primers; a second-round multiplex PCR followed. MiXCR was run by TCRdb on the multiplex PCR reads, yielding one entry per CDR3 protein. This table holds hundreds of thousands of distinct CDR3 sequences, around a fifth found once. Exclusion applied to patients with other autoimmune diseases, uncontrolled infections, pregnancy or lactation. Specimen: peripheral blood. The receptor comes from a woman aged 18-35 years with stable Graves' hyperthyroidism. Some clones in this sample may be carry-over from other donors' samples.

In DNA form, the CDR3 reads TGTGCCTGGAGCTGGGACAGCCAAGAGACCCAGTACTTC. Its translation is CAWSWDSQETQYF. This chain joins TRBV30 and TRBJ2-5, with 7 nucleotides matching TRBD1. The V gene's germline CDR1 is GTSNPN and CDR2 SVGIG (reference sequence). CDR3 length: 13 residues. The V gene end was trimmed by 3 bases and the J gene end by 1 base; junction bases not matched to a gene: 2.